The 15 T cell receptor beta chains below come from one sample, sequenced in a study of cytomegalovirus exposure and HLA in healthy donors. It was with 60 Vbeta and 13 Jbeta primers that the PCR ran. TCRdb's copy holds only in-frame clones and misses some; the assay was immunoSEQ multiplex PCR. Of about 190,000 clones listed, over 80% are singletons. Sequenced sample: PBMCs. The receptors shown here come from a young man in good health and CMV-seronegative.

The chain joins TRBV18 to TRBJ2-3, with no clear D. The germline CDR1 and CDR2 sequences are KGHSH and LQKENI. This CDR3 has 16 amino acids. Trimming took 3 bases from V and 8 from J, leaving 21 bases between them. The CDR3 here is CASSPLGFIETVTQYF. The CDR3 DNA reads TGTGCCAGCTCACCCTTGGGTTTTATCGAGACTGTTACGCAGTATTTT.

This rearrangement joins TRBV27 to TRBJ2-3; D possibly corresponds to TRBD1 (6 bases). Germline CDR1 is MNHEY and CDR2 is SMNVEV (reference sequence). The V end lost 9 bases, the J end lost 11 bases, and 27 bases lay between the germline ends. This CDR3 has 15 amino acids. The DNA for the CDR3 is TGTGCCAGTTACGGAACAGGGATAGGTGGAAGGGGGCAGTATTTT. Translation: CASYGTGIGGRGQYF.

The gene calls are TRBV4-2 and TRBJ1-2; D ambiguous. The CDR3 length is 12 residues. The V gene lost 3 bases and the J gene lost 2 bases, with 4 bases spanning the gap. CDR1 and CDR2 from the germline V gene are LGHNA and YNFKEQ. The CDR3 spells CASSHLNYGYTF. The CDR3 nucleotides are TGTGCCAGCAGCCACTTAAACTATGGCTACACCTTC.

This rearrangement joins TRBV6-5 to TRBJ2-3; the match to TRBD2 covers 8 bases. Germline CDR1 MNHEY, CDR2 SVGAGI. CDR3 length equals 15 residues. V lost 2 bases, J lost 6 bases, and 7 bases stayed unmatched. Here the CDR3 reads CASSYPGTSVDTQYF. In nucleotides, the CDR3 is TGTGCCAGCAGTTACCCAGGGACTAGTGTGGATACGCAGTATTTT.

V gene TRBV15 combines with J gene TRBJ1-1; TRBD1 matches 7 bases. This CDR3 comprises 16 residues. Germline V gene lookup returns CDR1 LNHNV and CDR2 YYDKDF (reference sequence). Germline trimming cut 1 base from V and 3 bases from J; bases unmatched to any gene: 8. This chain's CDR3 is CATSRGITGVDTEAFF. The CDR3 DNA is TGTGCCACCAGCAGAGGGATAACAGGGGTGGACACTGAAGCTTTCTTT. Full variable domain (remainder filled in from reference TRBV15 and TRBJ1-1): DAMVIQNPRYQVTQFGKPVTLSCSQTLNHNVMYWYQQKSSQAPKLLFHYYDKDFNNEADTPDNFQSRRPNTSFCFLDIRSPGLGDTAMYLCATSRGITGVDTEAFFGQGTRLTVV.

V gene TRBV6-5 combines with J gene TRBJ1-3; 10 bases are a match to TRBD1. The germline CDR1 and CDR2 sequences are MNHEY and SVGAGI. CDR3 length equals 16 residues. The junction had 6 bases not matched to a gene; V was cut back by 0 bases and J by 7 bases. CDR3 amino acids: CASSYSRSTGGNTIYF. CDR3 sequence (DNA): TGTGCCAGCAGTTACTCGAGGTCGACAGGGGGCAACACCATATATTTT.

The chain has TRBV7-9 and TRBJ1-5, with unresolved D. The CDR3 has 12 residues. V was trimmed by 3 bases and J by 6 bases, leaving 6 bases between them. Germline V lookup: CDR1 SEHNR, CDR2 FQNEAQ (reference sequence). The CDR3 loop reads CASSFSGQPQHF. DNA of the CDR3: TGTGCCAGCAGCTTCTCAGGTCAGCCCCAGCATTTT.

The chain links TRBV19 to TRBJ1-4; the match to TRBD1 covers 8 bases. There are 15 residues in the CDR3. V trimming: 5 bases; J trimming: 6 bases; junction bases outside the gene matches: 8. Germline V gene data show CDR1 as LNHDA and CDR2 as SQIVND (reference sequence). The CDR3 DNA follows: TGTGCCAGTAGTGGCCCGGGACAGGCGGATGAAAAACTGTTTTTT. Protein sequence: CASSGPGQADEKLFF.

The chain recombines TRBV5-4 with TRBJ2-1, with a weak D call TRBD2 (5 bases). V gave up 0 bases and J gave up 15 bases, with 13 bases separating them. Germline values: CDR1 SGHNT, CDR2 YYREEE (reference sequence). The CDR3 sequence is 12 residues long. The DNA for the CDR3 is TGTGCCAGCAGCTTGGCCGAGGGAAATGGGTTCTTC. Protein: CASSLAEGNGFF.

The CDR3 spells CASVSVEGADTQYF. The CDR3 DNA follows: TGTGCCAGCGTATCGGTGGAGGGCGCAGATACGCAGTATTTT. The chain carries TRBV7-9 and TRBJ2-3; tentative D call: TRBD2 (6 bases). Germline-derived CDR1 and CDR2 are SEHNR and FQNEAQ (reference sequence). V gave up 8 bases and J gave up 4 bases, with 16 bases separating them. The CDR3 contains 14 residues.

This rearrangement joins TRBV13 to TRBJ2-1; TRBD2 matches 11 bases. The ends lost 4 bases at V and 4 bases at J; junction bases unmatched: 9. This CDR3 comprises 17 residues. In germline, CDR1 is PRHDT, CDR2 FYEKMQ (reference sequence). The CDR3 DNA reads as TGTGCCAGCAGCTCTCTCGGGACTAGCGGAGAATACAATGAGCAGTTCTTC. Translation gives CASSSLGTSGEYNEQFF.

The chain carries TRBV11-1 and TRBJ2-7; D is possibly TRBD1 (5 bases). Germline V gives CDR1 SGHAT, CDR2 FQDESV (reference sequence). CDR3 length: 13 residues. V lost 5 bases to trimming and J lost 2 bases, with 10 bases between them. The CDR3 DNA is TGTGCCAGCAGCCCCCTAGGGGCCTACGAGCAGTACTTC. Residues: CASSPLGAYEQYF.

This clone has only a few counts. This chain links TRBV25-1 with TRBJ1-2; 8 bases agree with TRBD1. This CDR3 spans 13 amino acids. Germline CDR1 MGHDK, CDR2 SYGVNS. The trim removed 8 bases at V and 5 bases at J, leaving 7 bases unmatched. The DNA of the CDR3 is TGTGCCAGCGGCCGGACAGGGTCGTATGGCTACACCTTC. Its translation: CASGRTGSYGYTF.

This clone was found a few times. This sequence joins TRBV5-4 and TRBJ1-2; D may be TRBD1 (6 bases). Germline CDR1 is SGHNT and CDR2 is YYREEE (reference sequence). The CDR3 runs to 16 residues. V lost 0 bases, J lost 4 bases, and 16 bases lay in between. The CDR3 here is CASSLGGLGDTYGYTF. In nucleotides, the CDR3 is TGTGCCAGCAGCTTGGGGGGGCTGGGTGACACCTATGGCTACACCTTC. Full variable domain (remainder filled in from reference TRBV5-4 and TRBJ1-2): ETGVTQSPTHLIKTRGQQVTLRCSSQSGHNTVSWYQQALGQGPQFIFQYYREEENGRGNFPPRFSGLQFPNYSSELNVNALELDDSALYLCASSLGGLGDTYGYTFGSGTRLTVV.

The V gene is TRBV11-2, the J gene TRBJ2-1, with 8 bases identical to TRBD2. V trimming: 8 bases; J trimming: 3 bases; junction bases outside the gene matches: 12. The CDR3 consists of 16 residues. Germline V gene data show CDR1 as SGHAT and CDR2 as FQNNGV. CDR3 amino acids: CASSSLRGGIYNEQFF. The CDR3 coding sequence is TGTGCCAGCTCCAGCCTACGGGGGGGGATCTACAATGAGCAGTTCTTC.